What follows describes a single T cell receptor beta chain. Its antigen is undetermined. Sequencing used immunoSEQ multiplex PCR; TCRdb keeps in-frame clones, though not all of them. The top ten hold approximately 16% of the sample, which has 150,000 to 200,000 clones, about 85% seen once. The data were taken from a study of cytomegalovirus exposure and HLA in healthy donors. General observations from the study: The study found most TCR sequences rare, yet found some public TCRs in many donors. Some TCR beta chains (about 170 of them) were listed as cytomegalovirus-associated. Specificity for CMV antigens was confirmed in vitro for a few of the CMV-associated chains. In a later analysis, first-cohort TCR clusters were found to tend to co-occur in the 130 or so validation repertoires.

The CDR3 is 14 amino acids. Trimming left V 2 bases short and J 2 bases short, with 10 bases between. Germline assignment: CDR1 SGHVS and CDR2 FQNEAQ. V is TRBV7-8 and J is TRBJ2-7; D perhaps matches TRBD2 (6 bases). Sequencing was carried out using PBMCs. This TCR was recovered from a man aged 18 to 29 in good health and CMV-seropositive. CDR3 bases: TGTGCCAGCAGCTTACGCTCGGGGGCCTACGAGCAGTACTTC. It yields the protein CASSLRSGAYEQYF.